These T cell receptor beta chains were read from a single sample in a study of T cells in Graves' hyperthyroidism and ophthalmopathy. TCRdb called the multiplex PCR reads again in MiXCR, with one record for every CDR3 protein. The table records 700,000 or so distinct CDR3 sequences, less than 20% of them present only once. Material: blood. The source is a young man with Graves' hyperthyroidism. The CDR3 runs from the conserved cysteine through the conserved F or W. D genes are given only for firm matches. The size field is filled for only some rows; it gives once, few, many or a size class.

d_call | cdr3_length | j_call | v_call | clone_size | cdr3_aa | cdr3_nt
. | 13 | TRBJ2-7 | TRBV12-3/TRBV12-4 | many | CASSLVGTSEQYF | TGTGCCAGCAGTTTAGTGGGGACGAGCGAGCAGTACTTC
. | 15 | TRBJ1-5 | TRBV10-3 | . | CAISESVRNNQPQHF | TGTGCCATCAGTGAGTCCGTGCGGAACAATCAGCCCCAGCATTTT
TRBD2 | 16 | TRBJ2-2 | TRBV11-2 | few | CASSPRSGRATGELFF | TGTGCCAGCAGCCCCCGTAGCGGGAGGGCCACCGGGGAGCTGTTTTTT
. | 10 | TRBJ1-1 | TRBV12-3/TRBV12-4 | . | CASSLSGAFF | TGTGCCAGCAGTTTATCCGGGGCTTTCTTT
TRBD2 | 13 | TRBJ2-7 | TRBV20-1 | many | CSARAGGTYEQYF | TGCAGTGCCAGAGCGGGAGGAACCTACGAGCAGTACTTC
TRBD1 | 15 | TRBJ1-1 | TRBV6-1 | . | CASRPTGTGGTRAFF | TGTGCCAGCAGGCCCACCGGGACAGGGGGGACCCGGGCTTTCTTT
. | 14 | TRBJ2-5 | TRBV6-2/TRBV6-3 | many | CASSYLLVGETQYF | TGTGCCAGCAGTTACCTCCTAGTGGGAGAGACCCAGTACTTC
TRBD2 | 14 | TRBJ2-1 | TRBV7-9 | few | CASSPPGGAFGQFF | TGTGCCAGCAGCCCCCCGGGAGGAGCGTTTGGGCAGTTCTTC
TRBD1 | 17 | TRBJ1-4 | TRBV4-1 | few | CASSQGRTGGPNEKLFF | TGCGCCAGCAGCCAAGGTCGCACAGGGGGGCCTAATGAAAAACTGTTTTTT
TRBD2 | 14 | TRBJ2-7 | TRBV20-1 | . | CSASSGASSYEQYF | TGCAGTGCAAGTAGCGGGGCGAGCTCCTACGAGCAGTACTTC
TRBD2 | 17 | TRBJ2-6 | TRBV27 | . | CASKWLADSSGANVLTF | TGTGCCAGCAAGTGGCTAGCGGATTCCTCTGGGGCCAACGTCCTGACTTTC
. | 12 | TRBJ2-1 | TRBV29-1 | many | CSVDVTGNEQFF | TGCAGCGTTGACGTCACGGGCAATGAGCAGTTCTTC
TRBD1 | 15 | TRBJ1-4 | TRBV28 | . | CASSSLQGAREKLFF | TGTGCCAGCAGTTCACTACAGGGGGCTCGTGAAAAACTGTTTTTT
. | 14 | TRBJ2-1 | TRBV9 | . | CASSPRYFYNEQFF | TGTGCCAGCAGCCCCCGATATTTCTACAATGAGCAGTTCTTC
TRBD1 | 15 | TRBJ2-5 | TRBV11-2 | . | CASSLGTGLTETQYF | TGTGCCAGCAGCTTAGGGACAGGGCTGACTGAGACCCAGTACTTC
. | 14 | TRBJ2-7 | TRBV28 | few | CAGSLGQGKAEQYF | TGTGCCGGCAGTTTGGGGCAGGGTAAGGCCGAGCAGTACTTC
. | 17 | TRBJ2-2 | TRBV13 | . | CASSLVRRGLNTGELFF | TGTGCCAGCAGCTTAGTTCGTAGGGGGTTGAACACCGGGGAGCTGTTTTTT
TRBD2 | 16 | TRBJ2-1 | TRBV18 | . | CASSLLLAGGTGEQFF | TGTGCCAGCTCACTGCTACTAGCGGGAGGAACCGGTGAGCAGTTCTTC
TRBD2 | 14 | TRBJ2-2 | TRBV28 | . | CASTGGVNTGELFF | TGTGCCAGCACGGGGGGAGTCAACACCGGGGAGCTGTTTTTT
TRBD1 | 15 | TRBJ1-2 | TRBV18 | . | CASSPGRTGVHGYTF | TGTGCCAGCTCACCAGGACGAACAGGGGTCCATGGCTACACCTTC
TRBD2 | 15 | TRBJ2-1 | TRBV27 | . | CASSPGTSGENEQFF | TGTGCCAGCAGTCCCGGGACTAGCGGGGAGAATGAGCAGTTCTTC
TRBD2 | 13 | TRBJ2-7 | TRBV3-1 | few | CASKLAGSYEQYF | TGTGCCAGTAAACTAGCGGGCTCCTACGAGCAGTACTTC
. | 12 | TRBJ2-5 | TRBV28 | many | CATISNPETQYF | TGTGCCACCATCTCGAACCCAGAGACCCAGTACTTC